This record looks at one T cell receptor beta chain sequence and its context. RNA transcripts yielded amplified TCR beta CDR3 regions. A first-round RT-PCR of the TCR CDR3 used the HTBI primer set. TCRdb ran MiXCR on the multiplex PCR reads and lists one entry per CDR3 protein. Of more than 300,000 distinct CDR3 sequences listed, 17% were seen once; the top ten hold roughly 35%. These data belong to a study of T cells in Graves' hyperthyroidism and ophthalmopathy. Fresh peripheral blood, about 9.6 ml, yielded the PBMCs. V lost 0 bases and J 6 bases, leaving 15 bases between the germline ends. Germline loops: CDR1 LGHNA, CDR2 YNFKEQ. This CDR3 has 16 amino acids.

This chain links TRBV4-2 with TRBJ1-5; D possibly corresponds to TRBD1 (6 bases). The source material was blood. This TCR came from a woman aged 30 to 39 with Graves' hyperthyroidism that later progressed to Graves' ophthalmopathy. The CDR3 sequence: CASSQDYGQSGQPQHF. The CDR3 nucleotides are TGTGCCAGCAGCCAAGATTACGGACAGAGCGGTCAGCCCCAGCATTTT.